The 17 T cell receptor beta chains listed next were all sequenced from one sample in a study of Ad26.COV2.S vaccination and SARS-CoV-2 variants. Data came from immunoSEQ multiplex PCR; TCRdb stores just in-frame clones and leaves some out. The sample contains about 180,000 clones, around 85% of which appear only once. The sample consisted of peripheral blood, taken after recovery from COVID-19. These receptors all stem from a human donor who had recovered from COVID-19.

This chain joins TRBV27 and TRBJ1-1, with unresolved D. CDR1 is MNHEY, CDR2 SMNVEV, per germline (reference sequence). Trimming removed 0 bases from V and 1 base from J, with 9 bases in between. This CDR3 spans 15 amino acids. For the CDR3, the DNA is TGTGCCAGCAGTTTATCGGGAAGGCCGAACACTGAAGCTTTCTTT. The encoded protein is CASSLSGRPNTEAFF.

On this clone: In this CDR3 the conserved last residue, phenylalanine or tryptophan, is missing, so a read error is likely. The DNA is left out, because the CDR3 cannot be placed on it with certainty; the CDR3 is given as TCRdb lists it. The gene calls are TRBV5-6 and TRBJ1-2; TRBD1 is the table's D call and was not checked against the DNA. The CDR3 is 18 amino acids long, termini counted. Germline CDR1 and CDR2: SGHDT and YYEEEE. This chain's CDR3 is CASRPDRGRFLSEPQHYL.

The chain links TRBV7-8 to TRBJ1-4; TRBD1 aligns across 8 bases. Germline CDR1 reads SGHVS; CDR2 reads FQNEAQ. Trimming cost V 5 bases and J 0 bases; bases outside gene matches: 11. CDR3 size: 18 residues. Written as DNA, the CDR3 is TGTGCCAGCAGCAAAGACCAGGGGGCTTTAGCAACTAATGAAAAACTGTTTTTT. This codes for CASSKDQGALATNEKLFF.

V is TRBV12-5 and J is TRBJ1-1, with unresolved D. This CDR3 has 14 amino acids. Between the trimmed V and J ends, which lost 6 bases and 1 base, there was a span of 12 bases. Germline lookup yields CDR1 LGHNT and CDR2 FRNRAP. The CDR3 region has the DNA TGTGCTAGTGGCCCAGCGGTGGGGAACACTGAAGCTTTCTTT. Translated: CASGPAVGNTEAFF.

This clone showed up just once. This chain links TRBV28 with TRBJ1-6; no clear D gene. The CDR3 length is 15 residues. V dropped 5 bases and J dropped 3 bases, with 11 bases sitting between them. Germline CDR1 reads MDHEN; CDR2 reads SYDVKM. CDR3 nucleotide sequence: TGTGCCAGCAGTCCCCTGGGGATCTATAATTCACCCCTCCACTTT. This translates into CASSPLGIYNSPLHF.

Comments on this clone: This sample includes further DNA sequences coding for the same CDR3. The gene calls are TRBV9 and TRBJ2-7; D gene uncertain. CDR3 length: 12 residues. CDR1 and CDR2 from the germline V gene are SGDLS and YYNGEE. Trimming took off 3 bases at V and 0 bases at J, with 4 bases between the two ends. CDR3 coding DNA: TGTGCCAGCAGCGGGGACTCCTACGAGCAGTACTTC. This codes for CASSGDSYEQYF. The complete variable domain, with remaining parts taken from reference TRBV9 and TRBJ2-7, reads DSGVTQTPKHLITATGQRVTLRCSPRSGDLSVYWYQQSLDQGLQFLIQYYNGEERAKGNILERFSAQQFPDLHSELNLSSLELGDSALYFCASSGDSYEQYFGPGTRLTVT.

This chain joins TRBV7-8 and TRBJ1-2; D not certain. Germline lookup yields CDR1 SGHVS and CDR2 FQNEAQ. The CDR3 contains 16 residues. Trimming took off 1 base at V and 1 base at J, with 13 bases between the two ends. The CDR3 reads CASSLGPRLHNYGYTF. The DNA for the CDR3 is TGTGCCAGCAGCTTAGGACCCAGGCTTCATAACTATGGCTACACCTTC.

The count of this clone is one. V gene TRBV7-2 combines with J gene TRBJ2-5; 13 nucleotides match TRBD2. V shed 5 bases and J 1 base; nucleotides not matched to a gene: 4. The CDR3 is 16 amino acids. Germline CDR1 is SGHTA and CDR2 is FQGNSA. CDR3 DNA: TGTGCCAGCAGCCCCAGACTAGCGGGGGGCCAAGAGACCCAGTACTTC. The encoded protein is CASSPRLAGGQETQYF. Together with reference TRBV7-2 and TRBJ2-5, the CDR3 gives the full variable domain: GAGVSQSPSNKVTEKGKDVELRCDPISGHTALYWYRQSLGQGLEFLIYFQGNSAPDKSGLPSDRFSAERTGGSVSTLTIQRTQQEDSAVYLCASSPRLAGGQETQYFGPGTRLLVL.

This chain links TRBV10-3 with TRBJ2-7; D might be TRBD1 (5 bases). V lost 10 bases and J 2 bases, leaving 15 bases between the germline ends. CDR3 length equals 13 residues. Germline loops: CDR1 ENHRY, CDR2 SYGVKD. CDR3 loop: CATFPGLTYEQYF. Here the CDR3 DNA reads TGTGCCACCTTTCCAGGGTTAACCTACGAGCAGTACTTC.

V gene TRBV6-5 combines with J gene TRBJ2-7, with D possibly being TRBD1 (6 bases). Germline CDR1 and CDR2: MNHEY and SVGAGI. Deletions cut 7 bases from V and 2 bases from J, with 9 bases between. The CDR3 totals 12 residues. The CDR3 nucleotides read TGTGCCAGCACTACAGGGACCTACGAGCAGTACTTC. Its translation is CASTTGTYEQYF.

The rearrangement joins TRBV7-2 to TRBJ2-3; D is undetermined. CDR3 length: 14 amino acids. V lost 2 bases to trimming and J lost 1 base, with 7 bases between them. Germline CDR1 is SGHTA and CDR2 is FQGNSA. In nucleotides, the CDR3 is TGTGCCAGCAGCTTAAGTGGCCGCACAGATACGCAGTATTTT. Translating it yields CASSLSGRTDTQYF.

This chain joins TRBV11-2 and TRBJ1-4; TRBD1 matches 7 bases. The germline V gene encodes CDR1 SGHAT and CDR2 FQNNGV. V lost 7 bases, J lost 5 bases, and 19 bases stayed unmatched. The CDR3 covers 18 residues. In DNA form, the CDR3 reads TGTGCCAGCACCTTCTGGGACAGACATCAACGAAGCAATGAAAAACTGTTTTTT. This sequence encodes CASTFWDRHQRSNEKLFF.

The rearrangement joins TRBV6-5 to TRBJ2-7; D may be TRBD2 (6 bases). Trimming took 2 bases from V and 7 from J, leaving 9 bases between them. CDR1 and CDR2 from the germline V gene are MNHEY and SVGAGI. This CDR3 is 12 amino acids long. The DNA for the CDR3 is TGTGCCAGCAGTTACGATGGAGGGGAGCAGTACTTC. Encoded protein: CASSYDGGEQYF.

In its sample, this clone was seen a few times. The chain combines TRBV11-2 with TRBJ1-6; TRBD1 matches at 7 bases. Trimming took 0 bases from V and 6 from J; bases not matched to a gene: 2. Germline CDR1 is SGHAT and CDR2 is FQNNGV. The CDR3 runs to 15 residues. The DNA of the CDR3 is TGTGCCAGCAGCTTAGAGCCAGGGGGTAATTCACCCCTCCACTTT. Translating gives CASSLEPGGNSPLHF.

The chain joins TRBV6-1 to TRBJ2-5; no clear D. The CDR3 length is 17 residues. V was shortened by 0 bases and J by 7 bases, with 21 bases between the two germline ends. CDR1 and CDR2 from the germline V gene are MNHNS and SASEGT. The CDR3: CASSEALLAELKGTQYF. As DNA, the CDR3 is TGTGCCAGCAGTGAAGCTCTCTTGGCGGAGCTAAAAGGGACCCAGTACTTC.

CDR3 loop: CASSERDRGRYTQYF. The CDR3 coding sequence is TGTGCCAGCAGTGAAAGGGACAGGGGTCGATATACGCAGTATTTT. The chain uses TRBV6-1 and TRBJ2-3, with 10 bases identical to TRBD1. Germline CDR1 and CDR2: MNHNS and SASEGT. V trimming: 2 bases; J trimming: 7 bases; junction bases outside the gene matches: 6. CDR3 length: 15 amino acids.

The chain joins TRBV7-2 to TRBJ1-3, with D possibly being TRBD1 (6 bases). Trimming took off 2 bases at V and 0 bases at J, with 8 bases between the two ends. Germline values: CDR1 SGHTA, CDR2 FQGNSA. The CDR3 runs 15 residues. The CDR3 sequence is CASSLRGNSGNTIYF. DNA for the CDR3: TGTGCCAGCAGCTTAAGGGGGAACTCTGGAAACACCATATATTTT.